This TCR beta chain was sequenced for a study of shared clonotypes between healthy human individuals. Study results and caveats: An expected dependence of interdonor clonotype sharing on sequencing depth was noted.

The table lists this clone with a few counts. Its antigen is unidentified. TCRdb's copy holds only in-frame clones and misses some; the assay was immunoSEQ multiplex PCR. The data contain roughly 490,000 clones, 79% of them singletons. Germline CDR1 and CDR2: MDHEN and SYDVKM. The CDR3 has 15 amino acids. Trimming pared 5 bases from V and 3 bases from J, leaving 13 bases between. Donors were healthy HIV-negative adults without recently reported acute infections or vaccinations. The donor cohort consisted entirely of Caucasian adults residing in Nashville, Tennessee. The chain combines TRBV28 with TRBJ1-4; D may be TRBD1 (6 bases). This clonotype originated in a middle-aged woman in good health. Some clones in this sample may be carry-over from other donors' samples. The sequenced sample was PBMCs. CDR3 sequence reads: CASSASGAANEKLFF. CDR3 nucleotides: TGTGCCAGCAGTGCCTCGGGGGCAGCTAATGAAAAACTGTTTTTT. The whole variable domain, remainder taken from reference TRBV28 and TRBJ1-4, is DVKVTQSSRYLVKRTGEKVFLECVQDMDHENMFWYRQDPGLGLRLIYFSYDVKMKEKGDIPEGYSVSREKKERFSLILESASTNQTSMYLCASSASGAANEKLFFGSGTQLSVL.